This T cell receptor beta chain was recovered during a study of coeliac disease. On the study more broadly: Without high-resolution HLA typing, biased TRBV7-2 usage was examined as a proof of principle. Study-level points and caveats: The authors considered this approach unsuitable for unbiased detection of gliadin-specific T cells.

The CDR3 sequence is 18 residues long. CDR1 and CDR2 (germline): MGHDK, SYGVNS. The junction had 11 bases not matched to a gene; V was cut back by 5 bases and J by 2 bases. The protocol was immunoSEQ multiplex PCR, while the TCRdb copy is restricted to in-frame clones and leaves out a portion. The sample consists of 3,000 to 3,500 clones, about 60% of them appearing once. As to this clone: Its matching antigen is unknown.

Input material: lymphocytes from the gut lamina propria. This receptor was taken from a woman aged 50 to 60 without celiac disease. This chain joins TRBV25-1 and TRBJ2-2; 10 nucleotides line up with TRBD2. Here the CDR3 reads CASSSSYASGGNTGELFF. The CDR3 DNA reads TGTGCCAGCAGTAGTAGCTACGCTAGCGGGGGCAACACCGGGGAGCTGTTTTTT. Together with reference TRBV25-1 and TRBJ2-2, the CDR3 gives the full variable domain: EADIYQTPRYLVIGTGKKITLECSQTMGHDKMYWYQQDPGMELHLIHYSYGVNSTEKGDLSSESTVSRIRTEHFPLTLESARPSHTSQYLCASSSSYASGGNTGELFFGEGSRLTVL.